Below, 9 T cell receptor beta chains from the same sample are listed, as sequenced in a study of identical twins. TCRdb fed the 5' RACE reads into MiXCR, producing one record per CDR3 protein. The data hold about 190,000 distinct CDR3 sequences, with approximately 16% observed a single time. This same sample was also part of a study on T cells expressing NK-cell markers.

Input material: CD8+ T cells sorted from blood. The origin of the receptors is a woman younger than 30 in good health.

V and J are TRBV7-9 and TRBJ2-5, with no clear D. Germline V gene lookup returns CDR1 SEHNR and CDR2 FQNEAQ (reference sequence). The CDR3 has 9 amino acids. V was clipped by 8 bases and J by 6 bases, with 4 bases between them. The CDR3 region is CASGKTQYF. CDR3 DNA: TGTGCCAGCGGGAAGACCCAGTACTTC.

This chain uses TRBV4-1 with TRBJ1-4; tentative D call: TRBD1 (5 bases). Trimming took off 3 bases at V and 7 bases at J, with 9 bases between the two ends. The CDR3 has 13 residues. Germline V gene data show CDR1 as MGHRA and CDR2 as YSYEKL. Here the CDR3 reads CASSHGGGEKLFF. The CDR3 DNA sequence: TGCGCCAGCAGCCATGGCGGGGGTGAAAAACTGTTTTTT.

The chain recombines TRBV9 with TRBJ2-2, with a weak D call TRBD2 (6 bases). V shed 0 bases and J shed 6 bases, with 9 bases lying between them. The CDR3 sequence is 14 residues long. Per the germline V gene, CDR1 is SGDLS and CDR2 is YYNGEE. The CDR3 coding sequence is TGTGCCAGCAGCGTAGTCCTAGCGTCCGGGGAGCTGTTTTTT. Protein: CASSVVLASGELFF.

A few counts support this clonotype. This chain joins TRBV10-2 and TRBJ2-1; the match to TRBD2 covers 8 bases. CDR3 length: 11 residues. V gave up 6 bases and J gave up 9 bases; unmatched junction bases: 1. Germline lookup yields CDR1 WSHSY and CDR2 SAAADI. The CDR3 reads CASRSGGEQFF. The DNA of the CDR3 is TGCGCCAGCAGGAGCGGGGGTGAGCAGTTCTTC.

The rearrangement links TRBV29-1 to TRBJ2-7, with D possibly matching TRBD2 (6 bases). V gave up 3 bases and J gave up 4 bases, with 16 bases separating them. This CDR3 is 14 amino acids long. Germline lookup yields CDR1 SQVTM and CDR2 ANQGSEA. CDR3 in DNA: TGCAGCGTTGAGGGGGACTTTAGTCGATACGAGCAGTACTTC. Translating gives CSVEGDFSRYEQYF.

The rearrangement uses TRBV7-9 and TRBJ2-1, with D perhaps TRBD1 (6 bases). Germline V gene lookup returns CDR1 SEHNR and CDR2 FQNEAQ (reference sequence). CDR3 length: 13 amino acids. V lost 5 bases and J lost 9, with 14 bases in between. In DNA, the CDR3 is TGTGCCAGCAGCCCCACAGGGCCCCGTGAGCAGTTCTTC. This codes for CASSPTGPREQFF.

This clonotype appeared a few times. This sequence joins TRBV28 and TRBJ2-3; 7 bases are a match to TRBD2. J was trimmed by 0 bases and V by 3 bases; bases with no gene match: 12. Germline loops: CDR1 MDHEN, CDR2 SYDVKM. CDR3 length equals 18 residues. CDR3 protein: CASSFYAGDTPSTDTQYF. DNA for the CDR3: TGTGCCAGCAGTTTTTATGCGGGAGATACCCCTAGCACAGATACGCAGTATTTT.

V gene TRBV6-8 combines with J gene TRBJ2-3; a weak D match, TRBD1 (6 bases). CDR1 and CDR2 (germline): MNHGY, SAAAGT. Trimming pared 6 bases from V and 4 bases from J, leaving 14 bases between. This CDR3 is 14 amino acids long. The DNA of the CDR3 is TGTGCCAGCAGAAACAGGGATGGGGCAGATACGCAGTATTTT. It translates to CASRNRDGADTQYF.

This clonotype was observed a few times. The V call is TRBV11-2, the J call TRBJ2-1; 8 nucleotides line up with TRBD1. Germline assignment: CDR1 SGHAT and CDR2 FQNNGV. This CDR3 has 15 residues. J was trimmed by 7 bases and V by 4 bases; bases with no gene match: 9. The CDR3: CASSSLSDRVNEQFF. DNA for the CDR3: TGTGCCAGCAGCTCTCTATCGGACAGGGTAAATGAGCAGTTCTTC. The full variable domain, in which reference TRBV11-2 and TRBJ2-1 provide the parts outside the CDR3, is EAGVAQSPRYKIIEKRQSVAFWCNPISGHATLYWYQQILGQGPKLLIQFQNNGVVDDSQLPKDRFSAERLKGVDSTLKIQPAKLEDSAVYLCASSSLSDRVNEQFFGPGTRLTVL.